This is a list of T cell receptor beta chains from one sample in a study of control samples from healthy donors and cancer patients. Clones were read by immunoSEQ multiplex PCR, and TCRdb kept only the in-frame ones, dropping some. This sample has 100,000 to 150,000 clones; around 90% occur once, and the top ten carry about 2.7%. The sequencing sample was made of blood. These receptors were taken from a man in his forties or fifties in good health. CDR3s include the opening cysteine and the closing phenylalanine or tryptophan. Fields, in order: J gene, V gene, D gene, clone size, CDR3 protein, CDR3 DNA. The D gene is left open where the match is weak. Some rows mark clone size as missing; the rest say once, few, many or name a class of expanded clone.

TRBJ2-3,TRBV5-1,TRBD2,NA,CASGSSGFTDTQYF,TGCGCCAGCGGTTCTAGCGGGTTCACAGATACGCAGTATTTT
TRBJ1-5,TRBV6-5,NA,NA,CASRKSETSNQPQHF,TGTGCCAGCAGGAAAAGCGAGACAAGCAATCAGCCCCAGCATTTT
TRBJ1-2,TRBV6-5,NA,NA,CASKTNRNYGYTF,TGTGCCAGCAAAACGAACAGAAACTATGGCTACACCTTC
TRBJ1-1,TRBV6-5,NA,NA,CASSSRGLAEAFF,TGTGCCAGCAGCTCAAGGGGATTGGCTGAAGCTTTCTTT
TRBJ1-2,TRBV10-3,NA,NA,CAHAGRSGSLNYGYTF,TGTGCCCACGCGGGCCGCTCAGGCTCTCTTAACTATGGCTACACCTTC
TRBJ1-3,TRBV4-1,TRBD1,NA,CASSQEGQGIFTGNTIYF,TGCGCCAGCAGCCAAGAGGGACAGGGTATTTTCACTGGAAACACCATATATTTT
TRBJ1-4,TRBV11-2,TRBD1,NA,CASSLTNRGINEKLFF,TGTGCCAGCAGCTTAACTAACAGGGGAATTAATGAAAAACTGTTTTTT
TRBJ1-1,TRBV12-3/TRBV12-4,TRBD1,NA,CASNLGTGMAFF,TGTGCCAGCAATTTAGGGACAGGGATGGCTTTCTTT
TRBJ1-6,TRBV5-1,TRBD1,NA,CASRYRDSNSPLHF,TGCGCCAGCAGATACCGGGACAGCAATTCACCCCTCCACTTT
TRBJ1-6,TRBV21-1,NA,NA,CASSTYGSGTMSSYNSPLHF,TGTGCCAGCAGCACCTATGGGTCGGGGACTATGAGCTCCTATAATTCACCCCTCCACTTT
TRBJ1-2,TRBV29-1,NA,once,CSVAAGESNYGYTF,TGCAGCGTTGCGGCGGGCGAATCTAACTATGGCTACACCTTC
TRBJ1-2,TRBV5-6,NA,NA,CASSLGGANYGYTF,TGTGCCAGCAGCTTGGGGGGCGCTAACTATGGCTACACCTTC
TRBJ2-1,TRBV12-2,NA,NA,CASRSPRALLAGISSYNEQFF,TGTGCAAGTCGCTCCCCCAGGGCGTTGCTAGCGGGGATAAGCTCCTACAATGAGCAGTTCTTC
TRBJ1-3,TRBV28,TRBD1,once,CASSKRGQGVSGNTIYF,TGTGCCAGCAGCAAAAGGGGACAGGGTGTCTCTGGAAACACCATATATTTT
TRBJ1-1,TRBV2,NA,NA,CASSNKRWEAEAFF,TGTGCCAGCAGTAATAAACGTTGGGAGGCTGAAGCTTTCTTT
TRBJ1-1,TRBV7-3,NA,NA,CASSPVGGGNTEAFF,TGTGCCAGCAGCCCCGTCGGGGGTGGGAACACTGAAGCTTTCTTT
TRBJ1-5,TRBV19,NA,NA,CASRWGEGLQPQHF,TGTGCCAGTAGATGGGGAGAGGGTCTTCAGCCCCAGCATTTT
TRBJ2-7,TRBV29-1,TRBD1,NA,CSVERGAGGHEQYF,TGCAGCGTTGAAAGGGGGGCAGGGGGCCACGAGCAGTACTTC
TRBJ1-6,TRBV19,NA,NA,CASTVGRVPNSPLHF,TGTGCCAGTACCGTCGGACGGGTTCCTAATTCACCCCTCCACTTT
TRBJ1-1,TRBV19,NA,NA,CASSIRGRTEAFF,TGTGCCAGTAGTATCAGGGGTCGAACTGAAGCTTTCTTT
TRBJ2-5,TRBV18,TRBD1,NA,CASSPPAGGQYF,TGTGCCAGCTCACCACCGGCAGGGGGCCAGTACTTC
TRBJ1-2,TRBV2,TRBD1,NA,CASSERQGVGGYTF,TGTGCCAGCAGTGAAAGACAGGGGGTCGGTGGCTACACCTTC
TRBJ2-5,TRBV7-9,NA,NA,CASSSTRSSEETQYF,TGTGCCAGCAGCTCAACAAGGAGTAGCGAAGAGACCCAGTACTTC
TRBJ2-2,TRBV19,NA,NA,CASSIRGAETGELFF,TGTGCCAGTAGTATTCGGGGGGCGGAGACCGGGGAGCTGTTTTTT